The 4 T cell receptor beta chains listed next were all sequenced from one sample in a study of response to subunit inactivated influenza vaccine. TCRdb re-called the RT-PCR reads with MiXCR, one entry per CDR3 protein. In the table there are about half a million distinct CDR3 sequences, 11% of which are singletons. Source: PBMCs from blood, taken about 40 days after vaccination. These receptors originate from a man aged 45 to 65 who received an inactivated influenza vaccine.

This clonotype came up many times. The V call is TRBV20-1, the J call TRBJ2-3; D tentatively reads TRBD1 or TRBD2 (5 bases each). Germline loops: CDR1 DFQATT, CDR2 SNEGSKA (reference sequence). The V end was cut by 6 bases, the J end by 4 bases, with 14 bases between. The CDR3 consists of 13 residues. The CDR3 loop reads CSAPGTNSDTQYF. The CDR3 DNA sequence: TGCAGTGCCCCCGGGACCAACTCAGATACGCAGTATTTT.

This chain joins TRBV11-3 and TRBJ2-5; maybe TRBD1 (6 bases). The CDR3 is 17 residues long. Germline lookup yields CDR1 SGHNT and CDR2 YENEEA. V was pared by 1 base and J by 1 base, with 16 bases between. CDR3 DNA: TGTGCCAGCAGCTTAGGTCTCGGGACACACGTCCAAGAGACCCAGTACTTC. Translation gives CASSLGLGTHVQETQYF.

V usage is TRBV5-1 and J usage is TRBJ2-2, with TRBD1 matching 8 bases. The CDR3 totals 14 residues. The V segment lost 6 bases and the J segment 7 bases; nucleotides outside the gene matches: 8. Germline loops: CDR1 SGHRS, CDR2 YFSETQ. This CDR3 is CASTAGGAIGELFF. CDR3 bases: TGCGCCAGCACCGCAGGGGGCGCAATCGGGGAGCTGTTTTTT.

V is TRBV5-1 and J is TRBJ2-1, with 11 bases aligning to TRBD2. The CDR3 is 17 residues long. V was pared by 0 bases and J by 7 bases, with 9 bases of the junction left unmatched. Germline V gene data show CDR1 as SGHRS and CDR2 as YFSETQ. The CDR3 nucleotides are TGCGCCAGCAGCTTGGTGGGTACTAGCGGGAGCTCGAATGAGCAGTTCTTC. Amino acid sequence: CASSLVGTSGSSNEQFF.